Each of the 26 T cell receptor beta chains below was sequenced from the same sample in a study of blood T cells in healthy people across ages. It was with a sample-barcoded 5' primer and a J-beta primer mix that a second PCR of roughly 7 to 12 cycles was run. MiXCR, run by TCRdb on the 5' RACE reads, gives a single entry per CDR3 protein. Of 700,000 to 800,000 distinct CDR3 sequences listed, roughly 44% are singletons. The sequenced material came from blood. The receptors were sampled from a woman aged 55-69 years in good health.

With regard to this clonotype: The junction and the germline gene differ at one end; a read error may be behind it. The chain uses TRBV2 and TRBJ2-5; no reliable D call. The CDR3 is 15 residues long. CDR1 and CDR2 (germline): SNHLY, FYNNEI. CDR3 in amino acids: CANSDPSSIFSLQYF. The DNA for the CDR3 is TGTGCCAACAGTGACCCAAGTTCGATCTTCTCCCTCCAGTACTTC. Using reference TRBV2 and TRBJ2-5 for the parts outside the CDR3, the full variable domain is EPEVTQTPSHQVTQMGQEVILRCVPISNHLYFYWYRQILGQKVEFLVSFYNNEISEKSEIFDDQFSVERPDGSNFTLKIRSTKLEDSAMYFCANSDPSSIFSLQYFGPGTRLLVL.

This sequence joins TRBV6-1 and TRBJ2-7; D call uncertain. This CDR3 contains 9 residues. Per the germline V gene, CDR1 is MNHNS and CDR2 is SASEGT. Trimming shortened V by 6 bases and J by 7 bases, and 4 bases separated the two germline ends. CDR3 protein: CASSHEQYF. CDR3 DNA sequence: TGTGCCAGCAGCCATGAGCAGTACTTC.

The CDR3 protein is CASSLGTGAYPSEAFF. CDR3 DNA: TGTGCCAGCAGCTTAGGCACAGGGGCCTATCCAAGTGAAGCTTTCTTT. The chain joins TRBV7-9 to TRBJ1-1, with 7 bases lining up with TRBD1. Germline V gene lookup returns CDR1 SEHNR and CDR2 FQNEAQ (reference sequence). The ends lost 1 base at V and 7 bases at J; junction bases unmatched: 12. This CDR3 has 16 amino acids.

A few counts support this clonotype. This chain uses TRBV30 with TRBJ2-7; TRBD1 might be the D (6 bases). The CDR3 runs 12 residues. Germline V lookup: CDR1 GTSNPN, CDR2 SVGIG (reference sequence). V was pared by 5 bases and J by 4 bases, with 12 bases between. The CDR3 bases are TGTGCCTGGGCTCCGCAGGGGTACGAGCAGTACTTC. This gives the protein CAWAPQGYEQYF.

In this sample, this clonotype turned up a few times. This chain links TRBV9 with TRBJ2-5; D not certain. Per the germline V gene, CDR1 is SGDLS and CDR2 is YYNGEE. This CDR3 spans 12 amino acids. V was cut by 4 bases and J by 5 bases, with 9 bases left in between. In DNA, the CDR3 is TGTGCCAGCAGCCGTAACGGGGAGACCCAGTACTTC. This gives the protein CASSRNGETQYF.

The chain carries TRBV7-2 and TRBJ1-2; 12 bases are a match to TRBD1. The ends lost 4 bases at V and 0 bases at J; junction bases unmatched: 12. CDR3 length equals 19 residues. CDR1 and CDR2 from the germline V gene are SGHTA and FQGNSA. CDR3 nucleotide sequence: TGTGCCAGCAGCTCCCGTCCCGGGACAGGGGGCGTAACTAACTATGGCTACACCTTC. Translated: CASSSRPGTGGVTNYGYTF. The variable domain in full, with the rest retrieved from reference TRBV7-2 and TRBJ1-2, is GAGVSQSPSNKVTEKGKDVELRCDPISGHTALYWYRQSLGQGLEFLIYFQGNSAPDKSGLPSDRFSAERTGGSVSTLTIQRTQQEDSAVYLCASSSRPGTGGVTNYGYTFGSGTRLTVV.

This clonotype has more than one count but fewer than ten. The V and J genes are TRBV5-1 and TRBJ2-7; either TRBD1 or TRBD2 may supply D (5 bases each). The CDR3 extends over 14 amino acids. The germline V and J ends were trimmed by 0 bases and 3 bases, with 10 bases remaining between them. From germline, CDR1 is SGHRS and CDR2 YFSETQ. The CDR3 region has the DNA TGCGCCAGCAGCTTGGAAAGGGGAGTCTACGAGCAGTACTTC. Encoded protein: CASSLERGVYEQYF.

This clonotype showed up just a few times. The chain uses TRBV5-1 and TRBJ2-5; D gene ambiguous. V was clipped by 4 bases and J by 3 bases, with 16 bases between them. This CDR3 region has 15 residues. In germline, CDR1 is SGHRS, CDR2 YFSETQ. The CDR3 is CASSLSRLGKETQYF. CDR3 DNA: TGCGCCAGCAGCCTCTCACGCCTGGGGAAAGAGACCCAGTACTTC.

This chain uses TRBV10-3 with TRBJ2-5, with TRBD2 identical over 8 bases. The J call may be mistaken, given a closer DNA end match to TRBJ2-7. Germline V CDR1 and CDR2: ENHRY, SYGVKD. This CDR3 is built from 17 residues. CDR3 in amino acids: CAISELGAGGRLYEQYF. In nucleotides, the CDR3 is TGTGCCATCAGTGAGTTAGGGGCGGGAGGCCGACTCTACGAGCAGTACTTC.

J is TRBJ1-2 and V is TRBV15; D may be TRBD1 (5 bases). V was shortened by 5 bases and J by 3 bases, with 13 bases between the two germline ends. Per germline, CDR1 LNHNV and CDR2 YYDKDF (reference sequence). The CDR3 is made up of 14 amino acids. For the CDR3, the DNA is TGTGCCACCAGCGTGGGGAAGGGGTACTATGGCTACACCTTC. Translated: CATSVGKGYYGYTF.

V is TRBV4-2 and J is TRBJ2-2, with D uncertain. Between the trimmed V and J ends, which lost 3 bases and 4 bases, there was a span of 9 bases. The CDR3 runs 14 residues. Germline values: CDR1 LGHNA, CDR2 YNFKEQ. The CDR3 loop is CASSHLGPTGELFF. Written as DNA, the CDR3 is TGTGCCAGCAGCCATTTGGGCCCCACCGGGGAGCTGTTTTTT.

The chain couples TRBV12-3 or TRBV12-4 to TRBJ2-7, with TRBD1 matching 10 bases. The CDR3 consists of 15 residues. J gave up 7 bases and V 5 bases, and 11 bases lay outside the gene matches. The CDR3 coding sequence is TGTGCCAGCAGTCCCGGGACAGGGGTCATAGAAGAGCAGTACTTC. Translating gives CASSPGTGVIEEQYF.

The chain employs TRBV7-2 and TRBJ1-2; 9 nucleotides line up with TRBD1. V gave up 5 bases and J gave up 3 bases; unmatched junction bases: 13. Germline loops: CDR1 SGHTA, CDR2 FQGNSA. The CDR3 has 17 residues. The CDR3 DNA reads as TGTGCCAGCAGCGAGACCGGGACAGGGTCCCGGGACTATGGCTACACCTTC. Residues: CASSETGTGSRDYGYTF.

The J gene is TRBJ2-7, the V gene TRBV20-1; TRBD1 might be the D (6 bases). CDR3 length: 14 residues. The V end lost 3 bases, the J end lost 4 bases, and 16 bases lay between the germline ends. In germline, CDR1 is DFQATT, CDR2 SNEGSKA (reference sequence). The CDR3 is CSASKSGARYEQYF. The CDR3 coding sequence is TGCAGTGCTAGTAAATCAGGGGCTAGATACGAGCAGTACTTC.

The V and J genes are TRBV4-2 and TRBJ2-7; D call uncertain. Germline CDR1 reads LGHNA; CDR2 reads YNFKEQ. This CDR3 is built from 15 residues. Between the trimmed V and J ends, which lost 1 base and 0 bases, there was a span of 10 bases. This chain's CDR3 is CASSQGVSFSYEQYF. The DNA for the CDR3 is TGTGCCAGCAGCCAAGGGGTTAGCTTCTCCTACGAGCAGTACTTC.

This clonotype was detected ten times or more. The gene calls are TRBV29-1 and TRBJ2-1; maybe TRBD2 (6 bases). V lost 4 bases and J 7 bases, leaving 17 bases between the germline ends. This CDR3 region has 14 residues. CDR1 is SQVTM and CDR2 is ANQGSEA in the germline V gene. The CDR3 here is CSVAILGSWNEQFF. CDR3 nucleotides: TGCAGCGTTGCTATACTCGGGAGTTGGAATGAGCAGTTCTTC.

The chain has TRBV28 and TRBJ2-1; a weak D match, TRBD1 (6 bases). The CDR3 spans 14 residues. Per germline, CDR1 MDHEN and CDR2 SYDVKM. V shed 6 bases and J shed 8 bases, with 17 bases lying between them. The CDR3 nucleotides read TGTGCCAGCAGGATCCCGACAGGTTTCGATGAGCAGTTCTTC. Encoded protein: CASRIPTGFDEQFF. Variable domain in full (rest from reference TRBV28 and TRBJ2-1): DVKVTQSSRYLVKRTGEKVFLECVQDMDHENMFWYRQDPGLGLRLIYFSYDVKMKEKGDIPEGYSVSREKKERFSLILESASTNQTSMYLCASRIPTGFDEQFFGPGTRLTVL.

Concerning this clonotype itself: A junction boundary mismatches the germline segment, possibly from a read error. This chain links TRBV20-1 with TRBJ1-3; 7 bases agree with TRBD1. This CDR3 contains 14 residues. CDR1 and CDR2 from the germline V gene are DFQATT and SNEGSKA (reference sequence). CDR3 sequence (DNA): TGCAGTGCACCCACAGGGGATGGTGGAACCACCATATATTTT. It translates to CSAPTGDGGTTIYF.

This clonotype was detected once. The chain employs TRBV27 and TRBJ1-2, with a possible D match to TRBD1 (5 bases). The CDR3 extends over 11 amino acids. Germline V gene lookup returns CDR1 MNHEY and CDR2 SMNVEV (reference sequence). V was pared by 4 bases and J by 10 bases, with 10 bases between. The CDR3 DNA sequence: TGTGCCAGCAGTTGGGACGGAGACTACACCTTC. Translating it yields CASSWDGDYTF.

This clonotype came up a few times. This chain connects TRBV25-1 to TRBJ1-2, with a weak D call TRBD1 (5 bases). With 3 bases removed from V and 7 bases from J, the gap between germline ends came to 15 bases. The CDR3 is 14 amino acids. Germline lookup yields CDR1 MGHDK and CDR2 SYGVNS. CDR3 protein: CASSETGGASGYTF. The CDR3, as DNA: TGTGCCAGCAGTGAGACGGGCGGGGCGAGTGGCTACACCTTC.

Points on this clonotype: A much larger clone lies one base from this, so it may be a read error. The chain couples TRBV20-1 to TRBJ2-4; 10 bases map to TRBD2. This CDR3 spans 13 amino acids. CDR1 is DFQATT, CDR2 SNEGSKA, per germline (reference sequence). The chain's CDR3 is CNASSGGKNIQYF. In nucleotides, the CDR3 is TGCAATGCGTCTAGCGGGGGCAAAAACATTCAGTACTTC.

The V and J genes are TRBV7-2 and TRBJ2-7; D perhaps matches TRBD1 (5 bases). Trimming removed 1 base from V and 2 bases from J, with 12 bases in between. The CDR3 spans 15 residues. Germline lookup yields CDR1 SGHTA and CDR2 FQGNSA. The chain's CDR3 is CASSLVWQGPYEQYF. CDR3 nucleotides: TGTGCCAGCAGCTTAGTATGGCAGGGTCCCTACGAGCAGTACTTC.

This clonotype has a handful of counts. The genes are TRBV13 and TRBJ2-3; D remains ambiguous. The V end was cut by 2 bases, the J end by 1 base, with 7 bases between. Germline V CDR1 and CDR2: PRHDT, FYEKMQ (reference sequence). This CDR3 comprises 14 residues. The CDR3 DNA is TGTGCCAGCAGCTTAAACAGCCGCACAGATACGCAGTATTTT. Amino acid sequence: CASSLNSRTDTQYF.

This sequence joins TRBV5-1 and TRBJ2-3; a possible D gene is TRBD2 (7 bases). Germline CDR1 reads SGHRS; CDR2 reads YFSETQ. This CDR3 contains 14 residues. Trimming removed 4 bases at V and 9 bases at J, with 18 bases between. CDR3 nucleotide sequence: TGCGCCAGCAGCGATGTAGAGGGGGGGCAAACGCAGTATTTT. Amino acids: CASSDVEGGQTQYF.

CDR3 amino acids: CASSPSGQGKNRYEQFF. CDR3 in DNA: TGCGCCAGCAGCCCGTCCGGACAGGGGAAAAATAGGTACGAGCAGTTCTTC. The chain carries TRBV4-1 and TRBJ2-1; 9 bases fit TRBD1. CDR3 size: 17 residues. Trimming at V came to 4 bases and at J to 10 bases, leaving 17 bases not matched to a gene. CDR1 MGHRA and CDR2 YSYEKL come from the germline V gene.

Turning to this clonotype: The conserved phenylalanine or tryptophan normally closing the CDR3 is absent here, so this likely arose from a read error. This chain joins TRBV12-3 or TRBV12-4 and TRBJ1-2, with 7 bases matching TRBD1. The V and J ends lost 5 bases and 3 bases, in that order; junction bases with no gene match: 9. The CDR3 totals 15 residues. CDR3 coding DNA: TGTGCCAGCAGTCCTCACAGGGGATCGGACTATGGCTACACCTTA. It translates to CASSPHRGSDYGYTL.